These 15 T cell receptor beta chains were sequenced from one sample in a study of neurological immune-mediated disorders. TCRdb fed the 5' RACE reads into MiXCR, producing one record per CDR3 protein. This table holds roughly 76,000 distinct CDR3 sequences, about 3% found once. The source material was PBMCs. All receptors come from a woman between 45 and 65 years old with multiple sclerosis.

This clonotype came up many times. The CDR3 region is CASSVPIIQETQYF. CDR3 nucleotide sequence: TGTGCCAGCAGTGTACCTATTATCCAAGAGACCCAGTACTTC. V gene TRBV6-1 combines with J gene TRBJ2-5; D remains unclear. V was cut by 4 bases and J by 1 base, with 10 bases left in between. The CDR3 runs 14 residues. Germline V gene sequence: CDR1 MNHNS, CDR2 SASEGT.

This clonotype came up many times. The chain links TRBV29-1 to TRBJ2-2, with 11 bases aligning to TRBD1. CDR3 length: 17 amino acids. Germline trimming cut 5 bases from V and 5 bases from J; bases unmatched to any gene: 13. In germline, CDR1 is SQVTM, CDR2 ANQGSEA. In nucleotides, the CDR3 is TGCAGCGTTAAAAGGACAGGGGGCGCGTGGGAGACCGGGGAGCTGTTTTTT. It codes for CSVKRTGGAWETGELFF.

This clonotype was recorded at least ten times. This chain joins TRBV3-1 and TRBJ2-4, with 7 positions matching TRBD2. Germline V gene lookup returns CDR1 LGHDT and CDR2 YNNKEL (reference sequence). The length of the CDR3 is 13 residues. V shed 4 bases and J 6 bases; nucleotides not matched to a gene: 3. CDR3 sequence reads: CASSLAGPNIQYF. CDR3 in DNA: TGTGCCAGCAGCCTAGCGGGCCCAAACATTCAGTACTTC.

The sample holds many counts of this clonotype. The rearrangement uses TRBV20-1 and TRBJ1-2, with D possibly TRBD1 on 5 matching bases. With 2 bases removed from V and 4 bases from J, the gap between germline ends came to 14 bases. The germline V gene has CDR1 DFQATT and CDR2 SNEGSKA (reference sequence). The CDR3 has 14 amino acids. The CDR3 here is CSARTPRDFYGYTF. The CDR3, as DNA: TGCAGTGCTAGAACTCCCAGGGACTTCTATGGCTACACCTTC.

This clonotype has a count of ten or more. J is TRBJ1-2 and V is TRBV20-1, with D possibly matching TRBD1 (6 bases). The CDR3 is made up of 15 amino acids. With 0 bases removed from V and 4 bases from J, the gap between germline ends came to 15 bases. CDR1 and CDR2 from the germline V gene are DFQATT and SNEGSKA (reference sequence). The CDR3 here is CSARDLLQGPYGYTF. The CDR3 bases are TGCAGTGCTAGAGACCTACTACAGGGACCCTATGGCTACACCTTC.

The sample holds a few counts of this clonotype. A much larger clone sits a single nucleotide away, making a read error possible. The J gene is TRBJ1-6, the V gene TRBV3-1, with D hard to call. This CDR3 has 13 residues. Germline values: CDR1 LGHDT, CDR2 YNNKEL (reference sequence). DNA for the CDR3: TGTGCCAGCAGCCTAGAGGGTATTTCACCCCTCAACTTT. This encodes CASSLEGISPLNF. Complete variable domain (other parts from reference TRBV3-1 and TRBJ1-6): DTAVSQTPKYLVTQMGNDKSIKCEQNLGHDTMYWYKQDSKKFLKIMFSYNNKELIINETVPNRFSPKSPDKAHLNLHINSLELGDSAVYFCASSLEGISPLNFGNGTRLTVT.

This clonotype was detected ten times or more. The chain uses TRBV6-6 and TRBJ2-7; 7 nucleotides line up with TRBD1. The germline gives CDR1 MNHNY, CDR2 SVGAGI (reference sequence). The CDR3 covers 15 residues. With V trimmed by 10 bases and J by 1 base, 13 bases remained unmatched. The CDR3 coding sequence is TGTGCCACCCAGAGGGGACAGAAATATTCCTACGAGCAGTACGTC. This sequence encodes CATQRGQKYSYEQYV.

This clonotype was seen at least ten times. This chain uses TRBV20-1 with TRBJ2-1; 10 bases map to TRBD2. The CDR3 runs 16 residues. From germline, CDR1 is DFQATT and CDR2 SNEGSKA (reference sequence). Germline trimming cut 5 bases from V and 7 bases from J; bases unmatched to any gene: 14. CDR3 region: CSAAASGSGIGNEQFF. The CDR3, as DNA: TGCAGTGCTGCGGCTAGCGGGAGTGGAATCGGGAATGAGCAGTTCTTC.

At least ten counts were recorded for this clonotype. The CDR3 DNA follows: TGCGCCAGCAGCCGGGCCGTGGCCATTTACAATGAGCAGTTCTTC. Its protein product is CASSRAVAIYNEQFF. This chain connects TRBV4-1 to TRBJ2-1, with D unclear. Germline V gene sequence: CDR1 MGHRA, CDR2 YSYEKL. The CDR3 sequence is 15 residues long. V shed 4 bases and J shed 4 bases, with 14 bases lying between them.

This clonotype has ten or more counts. The chain uses TRBV6-2 or TRBV6-3 and TRBJ2-1; D unresolved. Germline CDR1 reads MNHEY; CDR2 reads SVGEGT. V was pared by 2 bases and J by 6 bases, with 23 bases between. The CDR3 has 18 residues. CDR3 in amino acids: CASSYRYYTTQKGNEQFF. In nucleotides, the CDR3 is TGTGCCAGCAGTTACAGGTACTACACAACCCAAAAAGGCAATGAGCAGTTCTTC.

This rearrangement joins TRBV2 to TRBJ2-3, with D uncertain. Germline values: CDR1 SNHLY, CDR2 FYNNEI. The V gene lost 1 base and the J gene lost 1 base, with 9 bases spanning the gap. The CDR3 extends over 15 amino acids. The CDR3 DNA is TGTGCCAGCAGTGAAGGAGGTACGGGCACAGATACGCAGTATTTT. Its translation: CASSEGGTGTDTQYF. Full variable domain (rest looked up from reference TRBV2 and TRBJ2-3): EPEVTQTPSHQVTQMGQEVILRCVPISNHLYFYWYRQILGQKVEFLVSFYNNEISEKSEIFDDQFSVERPDGSNFTLKIRSTKLEDSAMYFCASSEGGTGTDTQYFGPGTRLTVL.

This clonotype was seen at least ten times. V usage is TRBV15 and J usage is TRBJ2-5; a weak D match, TRBD1 (5 bases). The CDR3 totals 11 residues. Germline V lookup: CDR1 LNHNV, CDR2 YYDKDF (reference sequence). V was shortened by 8 bases and J by 9 bases, with 13 bases between the two germline ends. The CDR3 coding sequence is TGTGCCACCGGGGCTACTTTTCCCCAGTACTTC. This gives the protein CATGATFPQYF.

This clonotype was observed many times. The chain carries TRBV2 and TRBJ2-2; TRBD2 aligns across 8 bases. From germline, CDR1 is SNHLY and CDR2 FYNNEI. The CDR3 covers 14 residues. The ends lost 8 bases at V and 5 bases at J; junction bases unmatched: 7. Written as DNA, the CDR3 is TGTGCCAGCCTTCCGGAGCGGGGGACCGGGGAGCTGTTTTTT. The encoded protein is CASLPERGTGELFF. Together with reference TRBV2 and TRBJ2-2, the CDR3 gives the full variable domain: EPEVTQTPSHQVTQMGQEVILRCVPISNHLYFYWYRQILGQKVEFLVSFYNNEISEKSEIFDDQFSVERPDGSNFTLKIRSTKLEDSAMYFCASLPERGTGELFFGEGSRLTVL.

This clonotype has a count of ten or more. J is TRBJ1-4 and V is TRBV7-2, with a weak D call TRBD1 (5 bases). Trimming pared 6 bases from V and 1 base from J, leaving 12 bases between. This CDR3 spans 15 amino acids. Per germline, CDR1 SGHTA and CDR2 FQGNSA. The CDR3 nucleotides read TGTGCCAGCAGTTGGACGGGACGAACTAATGAAAAACTGTTTTTT. Translating it yields CASSWTGRTNEKLFF.

This clonotype was seen repeatedly, ten times or more. Likely a read error: the CDR3 ends without its conserved phenylalanine or tryptophan. The rearrangement joins TRBV12-3 or TRBV12-4 to TRBJ1-2; 8 positions agree with TRBD1. This CDR3 region has 14 residues. With 6 bases clipped from V and 6 bases from J, the junction kept 9 bases outside the gene matches. For the CDR3, the DNA is TGTGCCAGCAGACTCAGCGGACAGGGCCATGGCTACACCTGC. This gives the protein CASRLSGQGHGYTC.